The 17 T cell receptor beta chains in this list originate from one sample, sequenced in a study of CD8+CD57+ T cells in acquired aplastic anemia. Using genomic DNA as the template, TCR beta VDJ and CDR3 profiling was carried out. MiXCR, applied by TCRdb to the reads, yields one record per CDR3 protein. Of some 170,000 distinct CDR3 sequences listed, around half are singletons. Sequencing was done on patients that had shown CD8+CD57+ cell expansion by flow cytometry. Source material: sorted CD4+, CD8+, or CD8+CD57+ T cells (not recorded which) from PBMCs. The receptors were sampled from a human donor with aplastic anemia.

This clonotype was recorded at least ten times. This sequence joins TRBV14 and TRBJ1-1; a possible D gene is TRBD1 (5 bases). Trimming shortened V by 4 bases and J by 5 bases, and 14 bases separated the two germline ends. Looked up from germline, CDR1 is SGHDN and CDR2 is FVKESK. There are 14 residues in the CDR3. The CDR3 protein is CASSRAGGWTEAFF. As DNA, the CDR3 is TGTGCCAGCAGCCGAGCGGGGGGATGGACTGAAGCTTTCTTT.

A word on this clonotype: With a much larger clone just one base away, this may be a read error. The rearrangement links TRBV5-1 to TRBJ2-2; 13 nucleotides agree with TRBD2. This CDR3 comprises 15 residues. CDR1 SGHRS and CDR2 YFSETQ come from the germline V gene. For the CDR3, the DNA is TGCGCCAGCAGCCCGGGACTAGCGGGGTCCGGGGGGCTGTTTTTT. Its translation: CASSPGLAGSGGLFF.

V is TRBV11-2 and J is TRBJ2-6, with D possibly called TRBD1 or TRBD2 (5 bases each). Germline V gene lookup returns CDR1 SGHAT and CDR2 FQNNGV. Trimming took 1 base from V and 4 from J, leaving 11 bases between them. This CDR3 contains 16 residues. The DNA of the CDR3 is TGTGCCAGCAGCTTAGTTGGGGCTAGCGGGGCCAACGTCCTGACTTTC. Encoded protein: CASSLVGASGANVLTF.

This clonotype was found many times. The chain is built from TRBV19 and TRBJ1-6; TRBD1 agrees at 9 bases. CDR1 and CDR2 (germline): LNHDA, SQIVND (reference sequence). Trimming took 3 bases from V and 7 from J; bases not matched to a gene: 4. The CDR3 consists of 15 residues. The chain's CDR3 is CASSIGTGRNSPLHF. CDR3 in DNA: TGTGCCAGTAGTATCGGGACAGGGCGGAATTCACCCCTCCACTTT.

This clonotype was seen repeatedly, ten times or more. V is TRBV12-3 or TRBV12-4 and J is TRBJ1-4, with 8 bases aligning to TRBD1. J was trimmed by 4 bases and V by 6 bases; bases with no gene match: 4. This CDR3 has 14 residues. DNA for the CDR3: TGTGCCAGCAGAACAGGGGGGGTTAATGAAAAACTGTTTTTT. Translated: CASRTGGVNEKLFF.

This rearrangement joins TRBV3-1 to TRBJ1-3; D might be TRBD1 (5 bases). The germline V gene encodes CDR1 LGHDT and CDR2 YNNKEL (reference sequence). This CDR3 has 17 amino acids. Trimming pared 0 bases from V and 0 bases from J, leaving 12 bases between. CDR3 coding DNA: TGTGCCAGCAGCCAAGAGGGGGGGGTCCGCTCTGGAAACACCATATATTTT. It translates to CASSQEGGVRSGNTIYF.

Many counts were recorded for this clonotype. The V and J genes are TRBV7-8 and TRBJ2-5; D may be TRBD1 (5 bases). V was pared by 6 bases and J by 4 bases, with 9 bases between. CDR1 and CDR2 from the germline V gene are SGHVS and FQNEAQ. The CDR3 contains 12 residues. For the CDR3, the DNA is TGTGCCAGCAGATTACAGGCAGAGACCCAGTACTTC. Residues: CASRLQAETQYF.

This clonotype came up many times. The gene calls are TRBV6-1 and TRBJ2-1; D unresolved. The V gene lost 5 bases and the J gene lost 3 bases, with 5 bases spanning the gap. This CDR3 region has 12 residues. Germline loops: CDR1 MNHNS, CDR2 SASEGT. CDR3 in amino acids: CASSKLYNEQFF. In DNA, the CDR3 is TGTGCCAGCAGTAAACTCTACAATGAGCAGTTCTTC.

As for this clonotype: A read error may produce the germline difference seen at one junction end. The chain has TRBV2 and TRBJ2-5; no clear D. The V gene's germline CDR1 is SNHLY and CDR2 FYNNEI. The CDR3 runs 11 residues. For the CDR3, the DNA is TGTGCCAGCGGCCCCCAAGAGACCCAGTGCTTC. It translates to CASGPQETQCF.

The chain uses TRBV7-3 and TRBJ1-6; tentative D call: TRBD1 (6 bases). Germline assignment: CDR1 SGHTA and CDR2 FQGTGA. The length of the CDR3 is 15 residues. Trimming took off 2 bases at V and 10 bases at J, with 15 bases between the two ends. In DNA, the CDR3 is TGTGCCAGCAGCTTAGCACAGGGATTTGAATCACCCCTCCACTTT. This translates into CASSLAQGFESPLHF.

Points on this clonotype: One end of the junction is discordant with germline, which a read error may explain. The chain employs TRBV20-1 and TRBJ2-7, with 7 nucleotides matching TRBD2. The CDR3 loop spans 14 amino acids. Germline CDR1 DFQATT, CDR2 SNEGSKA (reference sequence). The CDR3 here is CSAQGTTLLYQQYF. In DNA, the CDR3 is TGCAGTGCTCAAGGGACTACCCTTCTCTACCAGCAGTACTTC.

As DNA, the CDR3 is TGCAGTGTCCATCCGGTGGGGGGAGATAATTCACCCCTCCACTTT. Amino acids: CSVHPVGGDNSPLHF. This chain connects TRBV20-1 to TRBJ1-6; perhaps TRBD1 as D (5 bases). The CDR3 extends over 15 amino acids. Germline V CDR1 and CDR2: DFQATT, SNEGSKA (reference sequence). The V end was cut by 7 bases, the J end by 5 bases, with 18 bases between.

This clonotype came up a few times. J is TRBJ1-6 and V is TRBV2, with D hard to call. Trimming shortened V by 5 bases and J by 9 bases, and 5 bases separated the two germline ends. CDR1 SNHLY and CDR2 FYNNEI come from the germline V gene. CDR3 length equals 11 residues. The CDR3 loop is CASSLSSPLHF. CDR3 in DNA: TGTGCCAGCAGTCTCAGTTCACCCCTCCACTTT.

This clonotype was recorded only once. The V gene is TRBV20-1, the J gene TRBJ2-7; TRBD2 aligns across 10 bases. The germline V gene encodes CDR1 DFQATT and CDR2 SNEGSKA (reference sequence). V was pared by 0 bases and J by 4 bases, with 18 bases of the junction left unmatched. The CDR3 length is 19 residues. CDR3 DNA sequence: TGCAGTGCTAGAGATGAGGTGGGGTTCGAACTAGCGGGGAGTTACGAGCAGTACTTC. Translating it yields CSARDEVGFELAGSYEQYF.

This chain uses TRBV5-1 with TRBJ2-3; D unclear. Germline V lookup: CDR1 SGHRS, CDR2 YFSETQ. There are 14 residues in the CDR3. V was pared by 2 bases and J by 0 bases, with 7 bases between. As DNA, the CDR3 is TGCGCCAGCAGCTTAACGGCTAGCACAGATACGCAGTATTTT. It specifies CASSLTASTDTQYF.

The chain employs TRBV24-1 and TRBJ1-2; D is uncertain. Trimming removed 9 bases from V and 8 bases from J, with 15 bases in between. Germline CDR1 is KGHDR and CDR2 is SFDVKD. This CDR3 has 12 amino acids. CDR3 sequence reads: CATQDRGYGYTF. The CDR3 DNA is TGTGCCACCCAAGACCGGGGTTACGGCTACACCTTC.

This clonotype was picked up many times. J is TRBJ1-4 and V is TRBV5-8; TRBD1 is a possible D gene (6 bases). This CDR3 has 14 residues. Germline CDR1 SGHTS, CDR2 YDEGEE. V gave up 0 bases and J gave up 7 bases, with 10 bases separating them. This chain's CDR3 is CASSLAGAFEKLFF. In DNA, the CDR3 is TGTGCCAGCAGCTTGGCGGGGGCGTTTGAAAAACTGTTTTTT.